A selection of T cell receptor beta chains follows, all from one sample in a study of regulatory T cells in long-lasting Graves disease. MiXCR, applied by TCRdb to the multiplex PCR reads, yields one record per CDR3 protein. The sample records about 450,000 distinct CDR3 sequences, 20% to 25% being singletons. The sample was peripheral blood mononuclear cells (PBMCs), taken when the disease was refractory, from a patient treated with antithyroid drugs. Source of these receptors: a female donor with Graves disease. The CDR3 runs from the conserved cysteine through the conserved F or W. D genes are given only for firm matches. Clone size, where shown, is once, few, many, or a class for clones that have expanded.

V,D,size,J,CDR3,DNA
TRBV7-2,TRBD1,many,TRBJ2-5,CASSSTGTGGWETQYF,TGTGCCAGCAGCTCAACCGGGACAGGGGGTTGGGAGACCCAGTACTTC
TRBV10-3,NA,many,TRBJ1-1,CAISESVGNTEAFF,TGTGCCATCAGTGAGTCTGTAGGGAACACTGAAGCTTTCTTT
TRBV6-1,TRBD1,many,TRBJ1-6,CASSNRDSNNSPLHF,TGTGCCAGCAGTAACCGGGACAGTAATAATTCACCCCTCCACTTT
TRBV7-9,TRBD1,NA,TRBJ1-1,CASSQVARGPEAFF,TGTGCCAGCAGCCAAGTGGCAAGGGGGCCTGAAGCTTTCTTT
TRBV12-3/TRBV12-4,NA,few,TRBJ2-7,CASSRRTIEQYF,TGTGCCAGCAGTCGCCGGACTATCGAGCAGTACTTC
TRBV6-5,TRBD1,NA,TRBJ2-7,CASSYGPPTGGTYEQYF,TGTGCCAGCAGTTACGGACCTCCGACAGGGGGTACTTACGAGCAGTACTTC
TRBV29-1,TRBD2,NA,TRBJ2-4,CSVEIPWAGDWSSSRQNIQYF,TGCAGCGTTGAAATCCCCTGGGCGGGGGATTGGTCTTCTTCTCGCCAAAACATTCAGTACTTC
TRBV6-1,TRBD2,many,TRBJ2-5,CASSELASGQETQYF,TGTGCCAGCAGTGAACTCGCTAGCGGCCAAGAGACCCAGTACTTC
TRBV7-3,TRBD2,NA,TRBJ2-2,CASSPILAVGGELFF,TGTGCCAGCAGCCCAATACTAGCGGTGGGCGGGGAGCTGTTTTTT
TRBV25-1,TRBD1,few,TRBJ1-2,CASSNDRENGYTF,TGTGCCAGCAGCAATGACAGGGAGAATGGCTACACCTTC
TRBV20-1,NA,many,TRBJ1-2,CSAGDYGYTF,TGCAGTGCCGGCGACTATGGCTACACCTTC
TRBV12-3/TRBV12-4,TRBD2,NA,TRBJ2-1,CASSLDPRGVAGGKSSYNEQFF,TGTGCCAGCAGTTTAGATCCCCGGGGGGTAGCGGGAGGTAAGAGCTCCTACAATGAGCAGTTCTTC
TRBV7-2,NA,few,TRBJ2-7,CASSLGDSPYEQYF,TGTGCCAGCAGCTTAGGCGACAGCCCCTACGAGCAGTACTTC
TRBV28,NA,many,TRBJ1-2,CASSSNRVDGYTF,TGTGCCAGCAGTTCGAACAGGGTTGATGGCTACACCTTC
TRBV5-1,NA,NA,TRBJ2-7,CASSTDAKTYEQYF,TGCGCCAGCAGCACGGACGCTAAGACTTACGAGCAGTACTTC
TRBV3-1,NA,NA,TRBJ2-7,CASSPGVSYEQYF,TGTGCCAGCAGCCCAGGGGTCTCCTACGAGCAGTACTTC
TRBV27,NA,NA,TRBJ2-6,CASARLSGANVLTF,TGTGCCAGCGCAAGGTTGTCTGGGGCCAACGTCCTGACTTTC
TRBV15,NA,many,TRBJ2-7,CATSSGPGPAYEQYF,TGTGCCACCAGCAGTGGACCGGGACCGGCCTACGAGCAGTACTTC
TRBV12-3/TRBV12-4,NA,NA,TRBJ2-1,CASSLRGEQFF,TGTGCCAGCAGTTTGAGGGGAGAGCAGTTCTTC
TRBV7-2,TRBD2,NA,TRBJ2-3,CASSPASGKNTDTQYF,TGTGCCAGCAGCCCGGCTAGCGGGAAAAACACAGATACGCAGTATTTT
TRBV12-3/TRBV12-4,NA,NA,TRBJ2-7,CASSSADEQYF,TGTGCCAGCAGTTCCGCGGACGAGCAGTACTTC
TRBV29-1,NA,many,TRBJ1-2,CSVGKTANYGYTF,TGCAGCGTTGGCAAGACAGCTAACTATGGCTACACCTTC
TRBV12-3/TRBV12-4,NA,many,TRBJ1-5,CASSLQGFNQPQHF,TGTGCCAGCAGTTTACAGGGTTTCAATCAGCCCCAGCATTTT
TRBV11-2,NA,many,TRBJ1-5,CASSHWPNQPQHF,TGTGCCAGCAGCCACTGGCCGAATCAGCCCCAGCATTTT
TRBV27,TRBD1,NA,TRBJ1-4,CASSPFDRAFSEKLFF,TGTGCCAGCAGCCCTTTCGACAGGGCTTTTAGTGAAAAACTGTTTTTT
TRBV30,NA,NA,TRBJ1-4,CAWEKNTGSNEKLFF,TGTGCCTGGGAAAAGAACACAGGGTCGAATGAAAAACTGTTTTTT
TRBV11-3,NA,NA,TRBJ2-7,CASSSYLGYEQYF,TGTGCCAGCAGCTCCTATCTGGGTTACGAGCAGTACTTC
TRBV19,TRBD1,few,TRBJ2-5,CASSIPGQGETQYF,TGTGCCAGTAGTATACCCGGACAGGGAGAGACCCAGTACTTC
TRBV2,TRBD1,many,TRBJ2-4,CASSGTGDQVFQNIQYF,TGTGCCAGCAGTGGAACAGGGGATCAGGTCTTCCAAAACATTCAGTACTTC
TRBV20-1,NA,NA,TRBJ1-2,CSARTPGAYGYTF,TGCAGTGCTAGAACTCCGGGGGCATATGGCTACACCTTC
TRBV12-3/TRBV12-4,TRBD2,NA,TRBJ2-7,CASTASGRPYEQYF,TGTGCAAGCACAGCTAGCGGGAGACCCTACGAGCAGTACTTC
TRBV29-1,NA,few,TRBJ1-1,CSGGGMNTEAFF,TGCAGCGGCGGCGGCATGAACACTGAAGCTTTCTTT
TRBV4-1,TRBD2,NA,TRBJ2-7,CASSQDFETSAPYEQYF,TGCGCCAGCAGCCAAGATTTTGAGACTAGCGCTCCTTACGAGCAGTACTTC
TRBV27,TRBD1,few,TRBJ2-7,CASSFLGTGAYEQYF,TGTGCCAGCAGTTTCCTTGGGACAGGGGCCTACGAGCAGTACTTC
TRBV11-2,NA,many,TRBJ2-6,CASSTRPNVLTF,TGTGCCAGCAGCACCCGACCCAACGTCCTGACTTTC
TRBV6-1,TRBD1,many,TRBJ1-1,CASRLTGGGFPEAFF,TGTGCCAGCAGGCTCACAGGGGGCGGTTTCCCTGAAGCTTTCTTT
TRBV2,TRBD2,many,TRBJ2-7,CASSGGRAGAQYF,TGTGCCAGCAGTGGCGGGAGGGCCGGAGCGCAGTACTTC
TRBV7-9,TRBD1,NA,TRBJ2-3,CASRDGPGQLTDTQYF,TGTGCCAGCAGGGATGGACCGGGACAGCTCACAGATACGCAGTATTTT
TRBV4-1,NA,once,TRBJ2-7,CASSQAPAGSSYEQYF,TGCGCCAGCAGCCAAGCTCCCGCAGGGAGCTCCTACGAGCAGTACTTC
TRBV2,NA,NA,TRBJ1-4,CASSSGTPNEKLFF,TGTGCCAGCAGCTCCGGGACACCCAATGAAAAACTGTTTTTT
TRBV14,TRBD1,few,TRBJ2-7,CASSQERLDRGFYEQYF,TGTGCCAGCAGCCAAGAACGTTTGGACAGGGGGTTCTACGAGCAGTACTTC
TRBV7-2,NA,NA,TRBJ2-7,CASSSEAQHSYEQYF,TGTGCCAGCAGCTCAGAGGCCCAGCATTCCTACGAGCAGTACTTC
TRBV5-1,NA,many,TRBJ1-4,CASSFRGGDEKLFF,TGCGCCAGCAGCTTCAGGGGTGGGGATGAAAAACTGTTTTTT
TRBV3-1,TRBD1,NA,TRBJ2-3,CASSLRTGRFTDTQYF,TGTGCCAGCAGCCTGCGGACAGGGAGATTCACAGATACGCAGTATTTT
TRBV15,NA,many,TRBJ2-7,CATSRDSYSYEQYF,TGTGCCACCAGCAGGGACAGTTACTCCTACGAGCAGTACTTC
TRBV2,NA,few,TRBJ2-7,CASSLDRWGYGQYF,TGTGCCAGCAGCCTCGACAGGTGGGGATACGGGCAGTACTTC
TRBV6-1,TRBD1,many,TRBJ1-6,CASSRGQGASPLHF,TGTGCCAGCAGTCGGGGACAGGGGGCTTCACCCCTCCACTTT
TRBV14,NA,few,TRBJ2-2,CASSQELGTGELFF,TGTGCCAGCAGCCAAGAGCTGGGGACCGGGGAGCTGTTTTTT
TRBV14,TRBD1,NA,TRBJ2-7,CASSLRTGANYEQYF,TGTGCCAGCAGCCTGAGGACAGGGGCGAACTACGAGCAGTACTTC
TRBV30,NA,NA,TRBJ1-6,CAWCRTLDSPLHF,TGTGCCTGGTGTCGGACACTTGATTCACCCCTCCACTTT
TRBV15,NA,NA,TRBJ2-2,CATSSGFYRTGELFF,TGTGCCACCAGCAGCGGTTTCTATCGCACCGGGGAGCTGTTTTTT
TRBV20-1,NA,many,TRBJ2-7,CSADRDSLAGPYEQYF,TGCAGTGCTGACAGGGACAGTCTTGCGGGGCCCTACGAGCAGTACTTC
TRBV19,NA,NA,TRBJ2-7,CATSGAASGEQYF,TGTGCCACCTCGGGTGCCGCCTCGGGCGAGCAGTACTTC
TRBV4-3,NA,NA,TRBJ1-1,CASSPVSNTGNTEAFF,TGCGCCAGCAGCCCGGTGTCCAACACGGGGAACACTGAAGCTTTCTTT
TRBV20-1,NA,few,TRBJ1-2,CSARLRQTANYGYTF,TGCAGTGCTAGGCTTCGGCAGACAGCTAACTATGGCTACACCTTC
TRBV28,TRBD2,many,TRBJ2-5,CASSRGGNQETQYF,TGTGCCAGCAGTAGGGGAGGGAACCAAGAGACCCAGTACTTC
TRBV30,NA,NA,TRBJ2-2,CAWGTGWNTGELFF,TGTGCCTGGGGAACGGGCTGGAACACCGGGGAGCTGTTTTTT
TRBV6-9,TRBD1,NA,TRBJ2-2,CASSSTGVRAGELFF,TGTGCCAGCAGTTCAACAGGGGTCAGGGCCGGGGAGCTGTTTTTT
TRBV30,TRBD2,NA,TRBJ2-2,CAWDLGLAGVVGELFF,TGTGCCTGGGACCTCGGACTAGCGGGAGTAGTCGGGGAGCTGTTTTTT